Below are 15 T cell receptor beta chains sequenced from a single sample in a study of control samples from healthy donors and cancer patients. Profiled with immunoSEQ multiplex PCR; TCRdb holds only in-frame clones, not every one. The repertoire holds tens of thousands of clones, with under 90% as singletons. Sequencing used PBMCs. The receptor source for this set is a woman between 45 and 60 years old with colorectal cancer.

The chain is built from TRBV3-1 (or the pseudogene TRBV3-2) and TRBJ1-3, with a tentative D call TRBD1 (5 bases). Germline-derived CDR1 and CDR2 are LGHDT and YNNKEL (reference sequence). Trimming pared 1 base from V and 4 bases from J, leaving 11 bases between. CDR3 length: 15 residues. The CDR3 is CASSQGGRRGNTIYF. In DNA, the CDR3 is TGTGCCAGCAGCCAAGGGGGCCGGCGAGGAAACACCATATATTTT.

CDR3 amino acids: CASSPPAEGTQYF. The CDR3 DNA reads TGTGCCAGCAGCCCCCCGGCGGAAGGGACCCAGTACTTC. The chain joins TRBV7-9 to TRBJ2-5; no clear D gene. The CDR3 loop spans 13 amino acids. Germline loops: CDR1 SEHNR, CDR2 FQNEAQ (reference sequence). V was cut by 5 bases and J by 7 bases, with 14 bases left in between.

The chain combines TRBV3-1 (or the pseudogene TRBV3-2) with TRBJ2-6; 7 bases line up with TRBD2. Germline trimming cut 1 base from V and 0 bases from J; bases unmatched to any gene: 0. Germline assignment: CDR1 LGHDT and CDR2 YNNKEL (reference sequence). The CDR3 consists of 16 residues. The CDR3 coding sequence is TGTGCCAGCAGCCAAGGGACTAGCTCTGGGGCCAACGTCCTGACTTTC. Translated: CASSQGTSSGANVLTF.

The chain recombines TRBV12-3 or TRBV12-4 with TRBJ1-1; 7 bases match TRBD1. V lost 9 bases to trimming and J lost 2 bases; unmatched junction nucleotides: 6. The CDR3 is 13 amino acids. The CDR3 sequence is CASQQGLNTEAFF. CDR3 in DNA: TGTGCCAGTCAACAGGGGTTAAACACTGAAGCTTTCTTT.

The chain recombines TRBV6-5 with TRBJ1-1, with TRBD1 identical over 7 bases. V lost 6 bases, J lost 10 bases, and 11 bases stayed unmatched. The CDR3 spans 13 residues. CDR1 and CDR2 from the germline V gene are MNHEY and SVGAGI. CDR3 sequence (DNA): TGTGCCAGCAGATCCCCAGGGGGGAAGGGAGCTTTCTTT. This gives the protein CASRSPGGKGAFF.

The chain combines TRBV6-5 with TRBJ2-3; D possibly corresponds to TRBD2 (6 bases). The CDR3 has 16 residues. The germline CDR1 and CDR2 sequences are MNHEY and SVGAGI. Trimming shortened V by 4 bases and J by 2 bases, and 16 bases separated the two germline ends. This CDR3 reads CASSSILRGHTDTQYF. The CDR3 bases are TGTGCCAGCAGTTCTATTCTGCGGGGCCACACAGATACGCAGTATTTT.

The chain carries TRBV7-8 and TRBJ2-5; 7 bases fit TRBD1. The length of the CDR3 is 15 residues. Trimming cost V 4 bases and J 4 bases; bases outside gene matches: 9. Looked up from germline, CDR1 is SGHVS and CDR2 is FQNEAQ. The CDR3 bases are TGTGCCAGCAGCTCCAGGGACAGACACCGAGAGACCCAGTACTTC. Translated: CASSSRDRHRETQYF.

The gene calls are TRBV4-1 and TRBJ2-1; D could derive from TRBD1 or TRBD2 (6 bases each). Looked up from germline, CDR1 is MGHRA and CDR2 is YSYEKL. CDR3 size: 17 residues. The ends were cut back, 1 base at V and 9 bases at J, with 22 bases in the middle. Here the CDR3 DNA reads TGCGCCAGCAGCCAAGGGAGGGCGCGAAAACAGGGAAGTGAGCAGTTCTTC. Translation gives CASSQGRARKQGSEQFF.

V usage is TRBV9 and J usage is TRBJ1-6; D is unresolved. This CDR3 is built from 15 residues. The ends were cut back, 4 bases at V and 10 bases at J, with 18 bases in the middle. Per the germline V gene, CDR1 is SGDLS and CDR2 is YYNGEE. CDR3 nucleotides: TGTGCCAGCAGCCCCCCGTGGGCGTTGAGCTCACCCCTCCACTTT. This encodes CASSPPWALSSPLHF.

With regard to this clone: The germline gene is not matched at one end of the junction; a read error may be the cause. The chain couples TRBV29-1 to TRBJ1-2; D gene uncertain. Germline lookup yields CDR1 SQVTM and CDR2 ANQGSEA. This CDR3 has 10 amino acids. Written as DNA, the CDR3 is TGCAGCGTTGAAGTCGGGCGACACATCTTC. Protein sequence: CSVEVGRHIF.

This clone occurred once. V is TRBV28 and J is TRBJ2-5, with TRBD1 identical over 7 bases. This CDR3 has 15 amino acids. V shed 5 bases, J shed 5 bases, and the junction held 11 bases outside the gene matches. Per the germline V gene, CDR1 is MDHEN and CDR2 is SYDVKM. The CDR3 spells CASSPRDRDAETQYF. In DNA form, the CDR3 reads TGTGCCAGCAGTCCGAGAGACAGGGACGCGGAGACCCAGTACTTC.

The chain recombines TRBV10-2 with TRBJ1-4, with D possibly being TRBD1 (6 bases). Germline V gene sequence: CDR1 WSHSY, CDR2 SAAADI. This CDR3 spans 13 amino acids. The germline V and J ends were trimmed by 2 bases and 15 bases, with 16 bases remaining between them. CDR3 sequence (DNA): TGCGCCAGCAGTGAGGCAGGGGCTCTTGGGATGTTTTTT. Its translation: CASSEAGALGMFF.

V is TRBV6-5 and J is TRBJ1-2, with 8 bases fitting TRBD1. The CDR3 has 16 amino acids. V trimming: 0 bases; J trimming: 5 bases; junction bases outside the gene matches: 8. Germline CDR1 reads MNHEY; CDR2 reads SVGAGI. The CDR3 sequence: CASSYSGTGTPYGYTF. As DNA, the CDR3 is TGTGCCAGCAGTTACTCGGGGACAGGAACCCCTTATGGCTACACCTTC.

This clone was seen a single time. CDR3 residues: CASSLVADTGELFF. Written as DNA, the CDR3 is TGTGCCAGCAGCTTAGTGGCAGACACCGGGGAGCTGTTTTTT. The chain employs TRBV7-2 and TRBJ2-2; no reliable D call. This CDR3 has 14 residues. From germline, CDR1 is SGHTA and CDR2 FQGNSA. V was clipped by 1 base and J by 3 bases, with 6 bases between them.

This chain connects TRBV19 to TRBJ2-1; TRBD1 is a possible D gene (7 bases). Germline V gene lookup returns CDR1 LNHDA and CDR2 SQIVND (reference sequence). With 6 bases removed from V and 3 bases from J, the gap between germline ends came to 12 bases. The CDR3 is 14 amino acids. CDR3 nucleotide sequence: TGTGCCAGTAGGGGTCAGGGGGGCTACAATGAGCAGTTCTTC. Protein: CASRGQGGYNEQFF.